The entry below gives a single TCR beta chain sequence along with its context. Its antigen is not known. The sample is drawn from a study of monozygotic twins with cystic fibrosis. Overall study results and limits: Monozygotic CF twins shared more identical nucleotide clonotypes than unrelated patients. In 13 of 16 pairs, V gene usage was closest to the co-twin's.

Sequencing was performed with immunoSEQ multiplex PCR; in TCRdb, only in-frame clones are kept and a portion is missing. This sample has 30,000 to 35,000 clones; approximately 70% occur once, and the top ten carry over 0.75%. What was sequenced was blood. This clonotype was sampled from a girl between 10 and 17 years old with cystic fibrosis.

In DNA, the CDR3 is TGTGCCAGCGGGGGCTCTGGGGCCAACGTCCTGACTTTC. It specifies CASGGSGANVLTF. The rearrangement uses TRBV2 and TRBJ2-6; tentatively, D is TRBD1 or TRBD2 (5 bases each). Per germline, CDR1 SNHLY and CDR2 FYNNEI. The V end was cut by 8 bases, the J end by 0 bases, with 5 bases between. The CDR3 spans 13 residues.